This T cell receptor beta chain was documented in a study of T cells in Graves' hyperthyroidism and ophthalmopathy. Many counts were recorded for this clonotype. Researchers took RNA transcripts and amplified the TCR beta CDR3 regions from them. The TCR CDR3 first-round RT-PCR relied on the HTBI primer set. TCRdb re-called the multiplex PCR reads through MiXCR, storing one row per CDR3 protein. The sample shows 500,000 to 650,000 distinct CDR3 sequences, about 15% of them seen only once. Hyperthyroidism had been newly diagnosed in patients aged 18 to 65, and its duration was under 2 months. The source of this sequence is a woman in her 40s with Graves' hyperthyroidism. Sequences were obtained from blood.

The chain's CDR3 is CASSPLSRGQGEQYF. In DNA, the CDR3 is TGTGCCAGCAGCCCCCTGAGCAGGGGACAGGGCGAGCAGTACTTC. The chain recombines TRBV9 with TRBJ2-7, with 9 bases that match TRBD1. Germline loops: CDR1 SGDLS, CDR2 YYNGEE. Unmatched junction bases numbered 11, after V lost 4 bases and J lost 6 bases. The CDR3 is 15 residues long.